This TCR beta chain was retrieved from a study of T cells in Graves' hyperthyroidism and ophthalmopathy. General study findings and limits: A model built on 13 V-J features separated ophthalmopathy from stable hyperthyroidism.

RNA transcripts yielded amplified TCR beta CDR3 regions. First-round RT-PCR with HTBI primers amplified the TCR CDR3 region. TCRdb redid the calling of the multiplex PCR reads with MiXCR, one entry per CDR3 protein. Here the sample spans under 450,000 distinct CDR3 sequences, around 16% being singletons. Any patient presenting with uncontrolled infection, other autoimmune disease, pregnancy or lactation was left out. The diagnoses drew upon clinical symptoms, serum thyroxine and TRAb, thyroid ultrasound and orbital computed tomography. This CDR3 region has 15 residues. Germline values: CDR1 MGHRA, CDR2 YSYEKL. This clonotype was observed a few times. Its antigen is still unknown. A junction boundary mismatches the germline segment, possibly from a read error.

The sample consisted of blood. The chain uses TRBV4-1 and TRBJ2-7, with 7 bases matching TRBD2. The receptor was isolated from a young woman with Graves' hyperthyroidism. CDR3 residues: CASNQESGTPREQYF. DNA of the CDR3: TGCGCCAGCAACCAAGAGAGCGGGACCCCCCGCGAGCAGTACTTC.